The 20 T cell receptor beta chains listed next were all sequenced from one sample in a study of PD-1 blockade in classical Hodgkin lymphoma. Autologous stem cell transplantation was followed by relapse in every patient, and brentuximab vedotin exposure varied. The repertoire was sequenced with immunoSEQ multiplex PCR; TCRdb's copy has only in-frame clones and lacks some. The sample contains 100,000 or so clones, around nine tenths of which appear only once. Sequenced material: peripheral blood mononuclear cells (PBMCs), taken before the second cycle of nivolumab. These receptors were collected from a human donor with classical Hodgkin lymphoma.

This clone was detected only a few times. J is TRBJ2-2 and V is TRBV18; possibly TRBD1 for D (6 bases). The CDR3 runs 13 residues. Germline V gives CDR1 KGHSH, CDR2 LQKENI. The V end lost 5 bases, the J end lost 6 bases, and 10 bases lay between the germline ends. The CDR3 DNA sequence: TGTGCCAGCTCAACAGGGAGCCCCGGGGAGCTGTTTTTT. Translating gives CASSTGSPGELFF.

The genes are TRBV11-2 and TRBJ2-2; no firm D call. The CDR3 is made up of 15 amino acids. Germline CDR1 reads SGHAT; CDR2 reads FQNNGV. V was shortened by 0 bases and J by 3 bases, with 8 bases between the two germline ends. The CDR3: CASSLEYFDTGELFF. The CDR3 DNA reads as TGTGCCAGCAGCTTAGAGTACTTCGACACCGGGGAGCTGTTTTTT. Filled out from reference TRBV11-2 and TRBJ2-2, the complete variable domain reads EAGVAQSPRYKIIEKRQSVAFWCNPISGHATLYWYQQILGQGPKLLIQFQNNGVVDDSQLPKDRFSAERLKGVDSTLKIQPAKLEDSAVYLCASSLEYFDTGELFFGEGSRLTVL.

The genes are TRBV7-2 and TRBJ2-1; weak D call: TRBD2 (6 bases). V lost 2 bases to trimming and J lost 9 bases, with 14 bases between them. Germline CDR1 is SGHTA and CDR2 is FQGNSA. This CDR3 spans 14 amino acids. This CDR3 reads CASSLCVRGCEQFF. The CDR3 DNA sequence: TGTGCCAGCAGCTTATGTGTGCGGGGATGTGAGCAGTTCTTC.

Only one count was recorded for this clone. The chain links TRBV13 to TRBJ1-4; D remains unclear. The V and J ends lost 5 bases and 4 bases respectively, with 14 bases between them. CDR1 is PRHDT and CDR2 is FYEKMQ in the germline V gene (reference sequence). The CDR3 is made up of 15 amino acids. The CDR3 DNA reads TGTGCCAGCAGCGACGACCGAGCTATTAATGAAAAACTGTTTTTT. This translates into CASSDDRAINEKLFF.

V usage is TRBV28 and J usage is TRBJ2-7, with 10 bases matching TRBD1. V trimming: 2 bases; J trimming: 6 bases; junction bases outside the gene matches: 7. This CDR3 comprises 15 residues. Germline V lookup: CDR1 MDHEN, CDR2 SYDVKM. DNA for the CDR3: TGTGCCAGCAGTTTAGAGGGACAGGGGAGGGGCGAGCAGTACTTC. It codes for CASSLEGQGRGEQYF.

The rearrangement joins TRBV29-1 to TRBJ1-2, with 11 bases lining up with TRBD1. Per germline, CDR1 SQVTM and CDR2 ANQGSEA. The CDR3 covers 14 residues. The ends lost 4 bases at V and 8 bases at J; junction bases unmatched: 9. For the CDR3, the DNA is TGCAGCGTTGGCGGACAGGGGGCGGCTGCAGGCTACACCTTC. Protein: CSVGGQGAAAGYTF.

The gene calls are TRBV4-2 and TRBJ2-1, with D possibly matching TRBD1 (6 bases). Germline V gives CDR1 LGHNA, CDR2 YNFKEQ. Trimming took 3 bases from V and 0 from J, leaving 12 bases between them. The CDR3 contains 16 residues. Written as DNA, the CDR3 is TGTGCCAGCAGCCAGGCCAGGGGAAACTCCTACAATGAGCAGTTCTTC. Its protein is CASSQARGNSYNEQFF.

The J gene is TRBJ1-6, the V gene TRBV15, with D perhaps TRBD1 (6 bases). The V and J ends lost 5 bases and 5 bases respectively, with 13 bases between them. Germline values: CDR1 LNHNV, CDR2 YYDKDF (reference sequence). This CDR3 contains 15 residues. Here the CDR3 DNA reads TGTGCCACCAGCGGCGTAGGACAGAATAATTCACCCCTCCACTTT. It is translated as CATSGVGQNNSPLHF.

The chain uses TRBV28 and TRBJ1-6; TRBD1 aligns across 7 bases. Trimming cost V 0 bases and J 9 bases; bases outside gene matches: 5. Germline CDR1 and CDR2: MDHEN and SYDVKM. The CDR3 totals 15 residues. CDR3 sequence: CASSLWGTVGSPLHF. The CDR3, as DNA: TGTGCCAGCAGTTTATGGGGGACAGTTGGTTCACCCCTCCACTTT.

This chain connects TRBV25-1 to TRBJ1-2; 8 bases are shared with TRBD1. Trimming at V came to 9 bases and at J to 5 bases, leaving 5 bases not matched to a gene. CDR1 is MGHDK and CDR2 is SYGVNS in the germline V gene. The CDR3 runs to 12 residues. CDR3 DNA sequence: TGTGCCAGTTGGACAGGGATATATGGCTACACCTTC. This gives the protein CASWTGIYGYTF.

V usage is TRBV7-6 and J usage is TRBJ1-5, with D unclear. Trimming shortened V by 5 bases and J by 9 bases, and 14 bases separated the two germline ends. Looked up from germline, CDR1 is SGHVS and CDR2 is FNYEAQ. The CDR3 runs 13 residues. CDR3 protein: CASSQKKGRPQHF. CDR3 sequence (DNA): TGTGCCAGCAGCCAAAAGAAAGGGAGGCCCCAGCATTTT.

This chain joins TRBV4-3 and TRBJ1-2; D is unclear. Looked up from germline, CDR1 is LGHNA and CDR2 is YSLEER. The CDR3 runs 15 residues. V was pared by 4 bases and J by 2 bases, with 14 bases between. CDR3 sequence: CASSRTPESNYGYTF. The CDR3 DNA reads TGCGCCAGCAGCCGCACCCCGGAGTCCAACTATGGCTACACCTTC.

CDR3 bases: TGTGCCAGCTCACCACCGATACGCCCCTCTGGGGCCAACGTCCTGACTTTC. As protein: CASSPPIRPSGANVLTF. This chain connects TRBV18 to TRBJ2-6, with D hard to call. Trimming took 0 bases from V and 0 from J, leaving 9 bases between them. This CDR3 has 17 residues. Germline CDR1 reads KGHSH; CDR2 reads LQKENI.

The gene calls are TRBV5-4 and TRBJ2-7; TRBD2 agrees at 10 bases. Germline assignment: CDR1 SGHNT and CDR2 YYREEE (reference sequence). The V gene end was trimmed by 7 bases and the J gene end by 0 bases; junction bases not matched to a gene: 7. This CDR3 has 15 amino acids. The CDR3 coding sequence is TGTGCCAGCCCCCTTAGCGGGGGGATCTCCTACGAGCAGTACTTC. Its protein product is CASPLSGGISYEQYF. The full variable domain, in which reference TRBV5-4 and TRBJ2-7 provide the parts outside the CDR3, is ETGVTQSPTHLIKTRGQQVTLRCSSQSGHNTVSWYQQALGQGPQFIFQYYREEENGRGNFPPRFSGLQFPNYSSELNVNALELDDSALYLCASPLSGGISYEQYFGPGTRLTVT.

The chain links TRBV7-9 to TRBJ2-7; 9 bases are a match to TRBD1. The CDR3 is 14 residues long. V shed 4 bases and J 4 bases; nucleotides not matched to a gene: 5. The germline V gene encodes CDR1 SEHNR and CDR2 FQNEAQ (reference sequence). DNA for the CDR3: TGTGCCAGCAGCTCCCGGGACAGGGAATACGAGCAGTACTTC. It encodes CASSSRDREYEQYF. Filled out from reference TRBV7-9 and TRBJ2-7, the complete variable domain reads DTGVSQNPRHKITKRGQNVTFRCDPISEHNRLYWYRQTLGQGPEFLTYFQNEAQLEKSRLLSDRFSAERPKGSFSTLEIQRTEQGDSAMYLCASSSRDREYEQYFGPGTRLTVT.

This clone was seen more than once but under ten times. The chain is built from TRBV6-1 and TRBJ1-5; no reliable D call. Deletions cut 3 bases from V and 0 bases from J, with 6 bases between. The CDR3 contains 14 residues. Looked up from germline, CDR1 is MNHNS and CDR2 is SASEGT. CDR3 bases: TGTGCCAGCAGTGATCTGTATAGCAATCAGCCCCAGCATTTT. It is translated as CASSDLYSNQPQHF.

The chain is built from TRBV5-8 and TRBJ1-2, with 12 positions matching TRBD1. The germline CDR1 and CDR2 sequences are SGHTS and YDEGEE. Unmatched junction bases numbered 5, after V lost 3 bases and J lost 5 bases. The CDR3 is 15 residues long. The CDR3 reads CASSWGQGAAYGYTF. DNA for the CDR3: TGTGCCAGCAGCTGGGGACAGGGGGCGGCATATGGCTACACCTTC.

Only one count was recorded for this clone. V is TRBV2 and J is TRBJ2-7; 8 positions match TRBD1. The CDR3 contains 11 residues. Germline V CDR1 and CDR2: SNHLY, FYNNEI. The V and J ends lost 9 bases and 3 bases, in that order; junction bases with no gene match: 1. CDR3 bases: TGTGCCAGAGGGACAGGCTACGAGCAGTACTTC. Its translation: CARGTGYEQYF.

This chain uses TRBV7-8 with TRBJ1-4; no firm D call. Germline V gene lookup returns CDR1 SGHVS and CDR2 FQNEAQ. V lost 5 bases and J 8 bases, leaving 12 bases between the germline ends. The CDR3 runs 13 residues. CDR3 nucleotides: TGTGCCAGCAGCGATACTAGAGAAGAAAAACTGTTTTTT. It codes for CASSDTREEKLFF. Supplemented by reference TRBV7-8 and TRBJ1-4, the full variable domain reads GAGVSQSPRYKVAKRGQDVALRCDPISGHVSLFWYQQALGQGPEFLTYFQNEAQLDKSGLPSDRFFAERPEGSVSTLKIQRTQQEDSAVYLCASSDTREEKLFFGSGTQLSVL.

The CDR3 region is CASSSRAQGTGELFF. CDR3 nucleotide sequence: TGTGCCAGCAGCTCGAGGGCCCAGGGTACCGGGGAGCTGTTTTTT. The J gene is TRBJ2-2, the V gene TRBV11-3; D possibly matches TRBD1 or TRBD2 (5 bases each). CDR3 length: 15 amino acids. Germline V gene data show CDR1 as SGHNT and CDR2 as YENEEA. The V gene lost 4 bases and the J gene lost 5 bases, with 14 bases spanning the gap.